What follows are 18 T cell receptor beta chains derived from one specimen sequenced in a study of blood T cell repertoires in COVID-19. Here immunoSEQ multiplex PCR was the method, and the copy in TCRdb shows in-frame clones only, minus some. This sample has approximately 280,000 clones, with around 88% found just once. The sequencing sample was made of peripheral blood. These receptors were obtained from a man aged 35-49 years with acute or convalescent COVID-19.

The chain links TRBV11-2 to TRBJ1-1; D is perhaps TRBD1 (6 bases). V dropped 5 bases and J dropped 1 base, with 8 bases sitting between them. This CDR3 is 13 amino acids long. Germline V CDR1 and CDR2: SGHAT, FQNNGV. The CDR3 DNA reads as TGTGCCAGCAGCCGGGGACAGAACACTGAAGCTTTCTTT. Amino acid sequence: CASSRGQNTEAFF. Filled out from reference TRBV11-2 and TRBJ1-1, the complete variable domain reads EAGVAQSPRYKIIEKRQSVAFWCNPISGHATLYWYQQILGQGPKLLIQFQNNGVVDDSQLPKDRFSAERLKGVDSTLKIQPAKLEDSAVYLCASSRGQNTEAFFGQGTRLTVV.

V and J are TRBV19 and TRBJ2-1; tentative D call: TRBD1 (6 bases). Germline CDR1 is LNHDA and CDR2 is SQIVND (reference sequence). The CDR3 is made up of 13 amino acids. Trimming removed 6 bases at V and 4 bases at J, with 10 bases between. The CDR3 nucleotides are TGTGCCAGTAGGTCAGGACAGTACAATGAGCAGTTCTTC. It specifies CASRSGQYNEQFF. Full variable domain (missing parts from reference TRBV19 and TRBJ2-1): DGGITQSPKYLFRKEGQNVTLSCEQNLNHDAMYWYRQDPGQGLRLIYYSQIVNDFQKGDIAEGYSVSREKKESFPLTVTSAQKNPTAFYLCASRSGQYNEQFFGPGTRLTVL.

This rearrangement joins TRBV3-1 (or the pseudogene TRBV3-2) to TRBJ2-4, with D possibly TRBD2 on 6 matching bases. Germline CDR1 reads LGHDT; CDR2 reads YNNKEL (reference sequence). V was clipped by 4 bases and J by 9 bases, with 13 bases between them. The CDR3 has 13 residues. CDR3 sequence: CASSRLGGSIQYF. The CDR3 region has the DNA TGTGCCAGCAGCCGGCTGGGAGGAAGCATTCAGTACTTC.

This sequence joins TRBV6-5 and TRBJ1-6, with TRBD1 matching over 7 bases. The CDR3 loop spans 15 amino acids. Germline-derived CDR1 and CDR2 are MNHEY and SVGAGI. V trimming: 6 bases; J trimming: 7 bases; junction bases outside the gene matches: 9. The CDR3 is CASRKGGQQNSPLHF. The CDR3 bases are TGTGCCAGCAGAAAAGGGGGACAGCAGAATTCACCCCTCCACTTT.

V usage is TRBV4-2 and J usage is TRBJ2-3; 15 positions agree with TRBD2. The germline V gene encodes CDR1 LGHNA and CDR2 YNFKEQ. The CDR3 is made up of 18 amino acids. The V segment lost 4 bases and the J segment 4 bases; nucleotides outside the gene matches: 9. In DNA form, the CDR3 reads TGTGCCAGCAGCCCCCTCGGGACTAGCGGGGGGTTCGCAGATACGCAGTATTTT. It specifies CASSPLGTSGGFADTQYF.

The CDR3 spells CASSWTSAPNYGYTF. DNA for the CDR3: TGTGCCAGCAGTTGGACTTCGGCACCTAACTATGGCTACACCTTC. This chain links TRBV6-5 with TRBJ1-2; D remains unclear. CDR3 length: 15 amino acids. The germline gives CDR1 MNHEY, CDR2 SVGAGI. The germline V and J ends were trimmed by 4 bases and 0 bases, with 12 bases remaining between them.

The V gene is TRBV4-2, the J gene TRBJ1-2, with a weak D call TRBD1 (6 bases). CDR3 size: 13 residues. Per the germline V gene, CDR1 is LGHNA and CDR2 is YNFKEQ. V lost 4 bases to trimming and J lost 4 bases, with 10 bases between them. CDR3 sequence: CASSPSGAYGYTF. As DNA, the CDR3 is TGTGCCAGCAGCCCCTCAGGGGCCTATGGCTACACCTTC.

This clone was recorded only once. The chain couples TRBV12-3 or TRBV12-4 to TRBJ1-1; possibly TRBD1 for D (5 bases). V was cut by 6 bases and J by 6 bases, with 11 bases left in between. The CDR3 consists of 12 residues. The CDR3 region has the DNA TGTGCCAGCAGCCTTCGACAGTCTGAAGCTTTCTTT. This translates into CASSLRQSEAFF.

J is TRBJ1-1 and V is TRBV5-6; 8 bases match TRBD1. Germline V gene sequence: CDR1 SGHDT, CDR2 YYEEEE. CDR3 length: 15 amino acids. V trimming: 4 bases; J trimming: 4 bases; junction bases outside the gene matches: 9. In nucleotides, the CDR3 is TGTGCCAGCAGCCTGATGGACAGGGCGGGCACTGAAGCTTTCTTT. Translation gives CASSLMDRAGTEAFF.

The rearrangement uses TRBV5-4 and TRBJ2-2, with 10 bases lining up with TRBD1. V lost 2 bases, J lost 7 bases, and 8 bases stayed unmatched. Germline V gene sequence: CDR1 SGHNT, CDR2 YYREEE (reference sequence). This CDR3 is built from 16 residues. DNA for the CDR3: TGTGCCAGCAGCTTCAGGGGACAGGGGTTGAGCGGGGAGCTGTTTTTT. Translated, it gives CASSFRGQGLSGELFF.

The chain employs TRBV30 and TRBJ1-2, with D possibly being TRBD1 (6 bases). Germline CDR1 is GTSNPN and CDR2 is SVGIG (reference sequence). Trimming took off 4 bases at V and 3 bases at J, with 15 bases between the two ends. The CDR3 runs to 14 residues. The CDR3 sequence: CAWKDPQGYYGYTF. The CDR3 nucleotides read TGTGCCTGGAAAGACCCACAGGGTTACTATGGCTACACCTTC.

This clone showed up just a few times. The V gene is TRBV5-5, the J gene TRBJ1-6; 8 nucleotides match TRBD1. V shed 5 bases and J 2 bases; nucleotides not matched to a gene: 6. Germline CDR1 is SGHKS and CDR2 is YYEKEE (reference sequence). The CDR3 runs 16 residues. In DNA, the CDR3 is TGTGCCAGCAGTAAAGGACAGGGCACCTATAATTCACCCCTCCACTTT. It codes for CASSKGQGTYNSPLHF.

This chain uses TRBV30 with TRBJ2-7, with D perhaps TRBD1 (5 bases). The CDR3 has 14 residues. Per the germline V gene, CDR1 is GTSNPN and CDR2 is SVGIG (reference sequence). The V and J ends lost 4 bases and 0 bases respectively, with 13 bases between them. This CDR3 reads CAWKTRQSSYEQYF. As DNA, the CDR3 is TGTGCCTGGAAAACTCGACAGAGCTCCTACGAGCAGTACTTC.

The chain is built from TRBV2 and TRBJ1-2; 7 bases align to TRBD1. Trimming cost V 7 bases and J 6 bases; bases outside gene matches: 8. Germline V gives CDR1 SNHLY, CDR2 FYNNEI. This CDR3 has 13 amino acids. This CDR3 reads CASNKQGFDGYTF. In DNA form, the CDR3 reads TGTGCCAGCAATAAACAGGGGTTTGATGGCTACACCTTC.

This clone is a singleton in its sample. V is TRBV10-3 and J is TRBJ1-1, with 10 positions matching TRBD1. CDR3 size: 12 residues. The V gene's germline CDR1 is ENHRY and CDR2 SYGVKD. V trimming: 10 bases; J trimming: 4 bases; junction bases outside the gene matches: 3. The CDR3 DNA reads TGTGCCACCCGGACAGGGGGCACTGAAGCTTTCTTT. Translated: CATRTGGTEAFF.

This rearrangement joins TRBV29-1 to TRBJ1-1; D possibly corresponds to TRBD1 (5 bases). This CDR3 comprises 14 residues. Trimming pared 2 bases from V and 5 bases from J, leaving 15 bases between. Germline CDR1 and CDR2: SQVTM and ANQGSEA. CDR3 sequence (DNA): TGCAGCGTTGAACAGGGTAAGGGTTGGACTGAAGCTTTCTTT. This translates into CSVEQGKGWTEAFF. The full variable domain, completed using reference TRBV29-1 and TRBJ1-1, is SAVISQKPSRDICQRGTSLTIQCQVDSQVTMMFWYRQQPGQSLTLIATANQGSEATYESGFVIDKFPISRPNLTFSTLTVSNMSPEDSSIYLCSVEQGKGWTEAFFGQGTRLTVV.

The chain uses TRBV12-5 and TRBJ2-7; D gene unclear. V was trimmed by 3 bases and J by 7 bases, leaving 10 bases between them. The CDR3 is 12 amino acids. CDR1 is LGHNT and CDR2 is FRNRAP in the germline V gene. CDR3: CASGFGVGEQYF. Here the CDR3 DNA reads TGTGCTAGTGGTTTCGGCGTCGGGGAGCAGTACTTC.

The chain carries TRBV5-4 and TRBJ1-1, with 7 bases lining up with TRBD1. Germline V gene sequence: CDR1 SGHNT, CDR2 YYREEE (reference sequence). The J segment lost 1 base and the V segment lost 2 bases, leaving 2 bases of the junction unmatched. The CDR3 extends over 14 amino acids. The CDR3 nucleotides are TGTGCCAGCAGCTTTGGGACAGCGAACACTGAAGCTTTCTTT. This gives the protein CASSFGTANTEAFF.